This T cell receptor (beta chain) originates from a study of T cell responses to AZD1222 COVID-19 vaccine (TCRdb year 2021). Turning to the overall study: AZD1222 recipients whose second dose came at about 4 weeks and those whose second dose came at about 12 weeks were combined into one group, since spike-specific TCR depth and breadth did not differ between the two schedules. TCR sequencing was performed for 230 to 250 trial participants, of whom 200 to 210 were given two doses of AZD1222 and some 25 were given two doses of MenACWY control vaccine. Trial participants were enrolled into age subgroups of 18-55, 56-69 and 70-plus years, which contained roughly 140, 27 and 60 TCR-sequenced participants, respectively. Here is what the overall study found, with its caveats: Only six or seven AZD1222 recipients were SARS-CoV-2 seropositive at baseline, limiting conclusions about previously exposed vaccinees. Most participants were white British and females outnumbered males, and the authors suggested that clonal diversity may have been underestimated. Because no day 14 peak-response samples were available, repertoires were characterized only after the peak T cell response. In the small 56-69-year group, the increase in depth fell short of significance, most likely because of low power. After two AZD1222 doses, both the breadth and the depth of spike-specific TCRs were significantly higher than at day 0 and than in MenACWY recipients. Epitopes outside the regions mutated in the B.1.351 and B.1.1.7 variants were reportedly recognized by nearly half of the unique spike-specific TCRs. The vaccine-associated CD4 TCRs covered the entire spike protein, and the dominant responses fell in regions 160-218 and 743-854.

According to the germline V gene, CDR1 reads SGHTA and CDR2 reads FQGNSA. The CDR3 runs 15 amino acids, cysteine and phenylalanine included. The read is trimmed to its CDR3 DNA, 45 bases read in frame from base 1. The germline V and J ends show losses of 4 bases and 0 bases respectively, and no gene match explains 5 bases of the junction. The CDR3 regions of human TCRbeta chains were analyzed by immunosequencing. As for how the authors treated the data: Repertoire TCRs were matched against a reference library of SARS-CoV-2-specific TCRs generated with the MIRA antigen-specificity platform. Breadth meant the fraction of unique TCRs that were SARS-CoV-2-associated, whereas depth meant the fraction of total T cells that were SARS-CoV-2-associated. Using the MIRA data, each spike-specific TCR was mapped to the spike region that the TCR reacts to and placed in a CD4 or CD8 class. Log10-transformed breadth and depth values were compared by one-way ANOVA with Sidak's multiple comparisons tests. TCRdb took this table from immuneACCESS and kept in-frame rearrangements with V and J called. Such tables lack part of the clones; where checked against another copy, unresolved V genes explain under half of the gap, and the rest is unexplained. V and J calls and clone size are those listed in that table; D and trimming were worked out from the DNA. The sample table shows 150,000 or so clones, and approximately 90% are seen once. Together, the top ten hold roughly 4.7% of the sample.

The time point label here, explained by the study, means: baseline before first vaccination. The vaccinee samples were drawn from two UK trials, COV001 and COV002, one of which was a single-blind randomized controlled phase 2/3 trial testing AZD1222 (ChAdOx1 nCoV-19) in healthy adults. For TCRbeta chain sequencing, PBMC samples were collected from trial participants at day 0 and at day 28 after the second dose. Concerning this clone itself: Its antigen target is currently unknown. Base qualities are not at hand, and no much larger clone is one base apart.

Sequenced material: peripheral blood, taken on day 0 of AZD1222 vaccination. The source is an adult in good health. The chain is encoded by TRBV7-2 joined to TRBJ2-7; TRBD2 aligns with 8 central bases. The CDR3 reads CASSSQSGGSYEQYF. The DNA sequence reads TGTGCCAGCAGCTCCCAGAGCGGGGGCTCCTACGAGCAGTACTTC.